The 9 T cell receptor beta chains reported below all come from one sample, sequenced in a study of control samples from healthy donors and cancer patients. Some clones are missing from TCRdb's copy, which holds only in-frame ones; the method was immunoSEQ multiplex PCR. In the table there are some 130,000 clones, approximately 90% of which are singletons. Sample: blood. The receptors originated from a man aged 35 to 55 in good health.

This clone has only one observation. This chain uses TRBV5-5 with TRBJ2-7, with 7 bases aligning to TRBD1. The CDR3 sequence is 16 residues long. Germline V lookup: CDR1 SGHKS, CDR2 YYEKEE (reference sequence). With 0 bases clipped from V and 0 bases from J, the junction kept 6 bases outside the gene matches. CDR3 sequence (DNA): TGTGCCAGCAGCTTGGTTCCACAGGGGATCTCCTACGAGCAGTACTTC. This sequence encodes CASSLVPQGISYEQYF.

The rearrangement links TRBV7-9 to TRBJ1-6; D not resolved. This CDR3 is 15 amino acids long. CDR1 SEHNR and CDR2 FQNEAQ come from the germline V gene (reference sequence). The V end lost 1 base, the J end lost 0 bases, and 4 bases lay between the germline ends. CDR3 in DNA: TGTGCCAGCAGCTTAGATAGCTCCTATAATTCACCCCTCCACTTT. Encoded protein: CASSLDSSYNSPLHF. The full variable domain, completed using reference TRBV7-9 and TRBJ1-6, is DTGVSQNPRHKITKRGQNVTFRCDPISEHNRLYWYRQTLGQGPEFLTYFQNEAQLEKSRLLSDRFSAERPKGSFSTLEIQRTEQGDSAMYLCASSLDSSYNSPLHFGNGTRLTVT.

The chain carries TRBV18 and TRBJ2-5; 7 bases match TRBD2. This CDR3 spans 14 amino acids. The junction had 15 bases not matched to a gene; V was cut back by 6 bases and J by 11 bases. CDR1 and CDR2 from the germline V gene are KGHSH and LQKENI. In DNA form, the CDR3 reads TGTGCCAGCTCTGTCCAGCGGGCGGGAGAGCAACAGTACTTC. It yields the protein CASSVQRAGEQQYF.

The CDR3 region has the DNA TGTGCCAGCAGCTTGGGGGGGACCACTGAAGCTTTCTTT. It encodes CASSLGGTTEAFF. The J gene is TRBJ1-1, the V gene TRBV5-4, with TRBD1 as a possible D gene (5 bases). CDR1 SGHNT and CDR2 YYREEE come from the germline V gene (reference sequence). Trimming took 0 bases from V and 4 from J, leaving 7 bases between them. CDR3 length: 13 residues.

The chain joins TRBV18 to TRBJ1-1, with 7 positions matching TRBD1. Looked up from germline, CDR1 is KGHSH and CDR2 is LQKENI. There are 17 residues in the CDR3. With 5 bases clipped from V and 0 bases from J, the junction kept 12 bases outside the gene matches. CDR3 DNA: TGTGCCAGCTCAGCGACTGCAGGGGGGGGCATGAACACTGAAGCTTTCTTT. Its protein is CASSATAGGGMNTEAFF. The full variable domain, completed using reference TRBV18 and TRBJ1-1, is NAGVMQNPRHLVRRRGQEARLRCSPMKGHSHVYWYRQLPEEGLKFMVYLQKENIIDESGMPKERFSAEFPKEGPSILRIQQVVRGDSAAYFCASSATAGGGMNTEAFFGQGTRLTVV.

The chain joins TRBV11-2 to TRBJ2-5, with D possibly matching TRBD2 (7 bases). The germline V and J ends were trimmed by 0 bases and 7 bases, with 12 bases remaining between them. The CDR3 covers 14 residues. Germline assignment: CDR1 SGHAT and CDR2 FQNNGV. CDR3 amino acids: CASSLDGGQGTQYF. CDR3 in DNA: TGTGCCAGCAGCTTAGACGGGGGGCAGGGGACCCAGTACTTC.

V gene TRBV3-1 (or the pseudogene TRBV3-2) combines with J gene TRBJ1-2; 9 positions match TRBD1. The CDR3 covers 13 residues. Germline V gene lookup returns CDR1 LGHDT and CDR2 YNNKEL (reference sequence). The trim removed 4 bases at V and 5 bases at J, leaving 2 bases unmatched. The CDR3 coding sequence is TGTGCCAGCAGCCCCGACAGGGGGTATGGCTACACCTTC. Its protein is CASSPDRGYGYTF.

This chain's CDR3 is CASSRRTQGSYNEQFF. The CDR3 DNA sequence: TGTGCCAGCAGCCGCCGGACTCAGGGGTCCTACAATGAGCAGTTCTTC. The rearrangement links TRBV4-2 to TRBJ2-1, with a weak D call TRBD1 (6 bases). The V gene's germline CDR1 is LGHNA and CDR2 YNFKEQ. The CDR3 length is 16 residues. The V and J ends lost 4 bases and 1 base respectively, with 14 bases between them.

The rearrangement uses TRBV12-1 and TRBJ2-2; TRBD2 reflects the table's D call only, with no check against the DNA. TRBV12-1 is a documented pseudogene. This CDR3 spans 20 amino acids. This CDR3 reads CASSLGRVASGGVGTGELFF. CDR3 nucleotides: TGTGCCAGCAGCCTCGGTCGGGTGGCTAGCGGGGGGGTCGGCACCGGGGAGCTGTTTTTT.